This entry concerns a single TCR beta chain. What it binds is unknown. The study reverse transcribed the entire isolated RNA, so it sequenced expressed TCRB transcripts. The table came from immunoSEQ multiplex PCR; TCRdb's copy has only in-frame clones and leaves some out. The sample has 600,000 to 700,000 clones, over 10% seen once; the top ten hold around 0.12%. This entry belongs to a study of beta chain features in type 1 diabetes. Overall study findings and caveats: Shortening that was moderate but significant affected the TCRB CDR3s of Type 1 diabetes patients in all four CD4+ subsets.

This CDR3 comprises 17 residues. Germline CDR1 and CDR2: SEHNR and FQNEAQ (reference sequence). Trimming took 4 bases from V and 4 from J, leaving 21 bases between them. The authors sorted CD4+ naive, central memory, regulatory and stem cell-like memory cells via CD45RO/CCR7/CD25/CD127/CD95/CD27. The chain links TRBV7-9 to TRBJ2-3; TRBD1 might be the D (5 bases). This clonotype was sampled from a man aged 25 to 45 with type 1 diabetes. Material for sequencing was naive CD4+ T cells from blood. CDR3 coding DNA: TGTGCCAGCAGCTCGCCCCTTTATCAGGGAAATGCAGATACGCAGTATTTT. It yields the protein CASSSPLYQGNADTQYF.